Presented here are 8 T cell receptor beta chains from one specimen sequenced in a study of cytomegalovirus exposure and HLA in healthy donors. Clones were read by immunoSEQ multiplex PCR, and TCRdb kept only the in-frame ones, dropping some. Counted here are 170,000 or so clones, around 82% occurring once; the ten biggest clones make up about 2.8%. The sample taken for sequencing was PBMCs. The receptors here all came from a woman aged 18 to 35 in good health and CMV-seropositive.

This clone was observed once. The chain carries TRBV4-1 and TRBJ2-7; maybe TRBD2 (6 bases). Looked up from germline, CDR1 is MGHRA and CDR2 is YSYEKL. V shed 4 bases and J shed 5 bases, with 15 bases lying between them. CDR3 length: 14 residues. CDR3 DNA sequence: TGCGCCAGCAGCCTCGGTGGTGGAGGGGACGAGCAGTACTTC. It specifies CASSLGGGGDEQYF.

The V gene is TRBV9, the J gene TRBJ2-3; 11 nucleotides match TRBD2. CDR1 and CDR2 from the germline V gene are SGDLS and YYNGEE. The CDR3 totals 15 residues. The V segment lost 0 bases and the J segment 4 bases; nucleotides outside the gene matches: 1. The CDR3 DNA reads as TGTGCCAGCAGCGTAGGGGGACTAGCGGCAGATACGCAGTATTTT. Encoded protein: CASSVGGLAADTQYF.

The gene calls are TRBV7-2 and TRBJ2-1; D is perhaps TRBD2 (6 bases). V was cut by 3 bases and J by 0 bases, with 15 bases left in between. This CDR3 has 17 residues. Germline V gene lookup returns CDR1 SGHTA and CDR2 FQGNSA. This CDR3 is CASSFNTLGGSYNEQFF. The CDR3 DNA reads as TGTGCCAGCAGCTTTAACACACTCGGGGGCTCCTACAATGAGCAGTTCTTC.

The chain links TRBV5-4 to TRBJ1-1, with no clear D. Trimming shortened V by 3 bases and J by 1 base, and 10 bases separated the two germline ends. Germline lookup yields CDR1 SGHNT and CDR2 YYREEE (reference sequence). This CDR3 has 14 amino acids. The CDR3 nucleotides read TGTGCCAGCAGCTCTCTCGGGGAGAACACTGAAGCTTTCTTT. This sequence encodes CASSSLGENTEAFF.

The chain joins TRBV5-1 to TRBJ1-3; the D is unclear. V was cut by 0 bases and J by 0 bases, with 7 bases left in between. The CDR3 runs to 15 residues. Per germline, CDR1 SGHRS and CDR2 YFSETQ. CDR3 residues: CASSLGQSSGNTIYF. The CDR3 DNA reads TGCGCCAGCAGCTTGGGGCAGTCCTCTGGAAACACCATATATTTT.

The genes are TRBV7-8 and TRBJ1-3; D call uncertain. The CDR3 loop spans 15 amino acids. Trimming cost V 2 bases and J 0 bases, with 8 bases left between them. Per the germline V gene, CDR1 is SGHVS and CDR2 is FQNEAQ. As DNA, the CDR3 is TGTGCCAGCAGCTTAAGAGGGAGCTCTGGAAACACCATATATTTT. Translated, it gives CASSLRGSSGNTIYF.

The chain links TRBV14 to TRBJ1-6; weak D call: TRBD1 (6 bases). The CDR3 spans 14 residues. The germline V gene has CDR1 SGHDN and CDR2 FVKESK. Trimming pared 2 bases from V and 7 bases from J, leaving 9 bases between. As DNA, the CDR3 is TGTGCCAGCAGCCAAACAGGGAGAAATTCACCCCTCCACTTT. It yields the protein CASSQTGRNSPLHF.

J is TRBJ2-1 and V is TRBV7-2; no reliable D call. Between the trimmed V and J ends, which lost 5 bases and 4 bases, there was a span of 15 bases. The CDR3 contains 15 residues. Looked up from germline, CDR1 is SGHTA and CDR2 is FQGNSA. The CDR3 spells CASSIGSGNYNEQFF. The CDR3 DNA is TGTGCCAGCAGCATCGGGTCCGGCAATTACAATGAGCAGTTCTTC.